A single sample is the source of the 30 T cell receptor beta chains below, sequenced in a study of blood T cell repertoires in COVID-19. Some clones are missing from TCRdb's copy, which holds only in-frame ones; the method was immunoSEQ multiplex PCR. The table lists around 200,000 clones, about 90% of them singletons. The sample consisted of peripheral blood. These receptors all stem from a man aged 35 to 55 with active or convalescent COVID-19.

This chain links TRBV28 with TRBJ1-4, with 9 bases fitting TRBD1. The CDR3 contains 16 residues. Trimming removed 4 bases from V and 8 bases from J; junction bases left unmatched: 11. Germline V gives CDR1 MDHEN, CDR2 SYDVKM. The CDR3 bases are TGTGCCAGCAGTTCCCCGGGACAGGGACGAGGGGAAAAACTGTTTTTT. Translating it yields CASSSPGQGRGEKLFF.

The rearrangement joins TRBV9 to TRBJ2-5; 7 bases are a match to TRBD1. Germline assignment: CDR1 SGDLS and CDR2 YYNGEE. Losses at the gene ends were 2 bases for V and 1 base for J; bases not matched to a gene: 5. This CDR3 comprises 15 residues. DNA of the CDR3: TGTGCCAGCAGCGTCCGACAGGGCCTCCAAGAGACCCAGTACTTC. This encodes CASSVRQGLQETQYF.

The rearrangement joins TRBV19 to TRBJ1-1; D remains unclear. The CDR3 is 16 amino acids. In germline, CDR1 is LNHDA, CDR2 SQIVND (reference sequence). Between the trimmed V and J ends, which lost 10 bases and 2 bases, there was a span of 23 bases. The CDR3 region has the DNA TGTGCCACCATAGAATACTCGGCGGAGAGAAACACTGAAGCTTTCTTT. Its protein product is CATIEYSAERNTEAFF.

The chain carries TRBV19 and TRBJ1-1; D not resolved. The CDR3 totals 14 residues. Trimming took 5 bases from V and 0 from J, leaving 10 bases between them. Per the germline V gene, CDR1 is LNHDA and CDR2 is SQIVND (reference sequence). DNA of the CDR3: TGTGCCAGTAGTTCAGATTCCGTGAACACTGAAGCTTTCTTT. Translation gives CASSSDSVNTEAFF.

The V call is TRBV4-1, the J call TRBJ2-3; 15 nucleotides match TRBD2. CDR1 is MGHRA and CDR2 is YSYEKL in the germline V gene. Losses at the gene ends were 0 bases for V and 9 bases for J; bases not matched to a gene: 1. The CDR3 has 15 amino acids. The CDR3 here is CASSQEGTSGRTQYF. CDR3 sequence (DNA): TGCGCCAGCAGCCAAGAAGGGACTAGCGGGAGGACGCAGTATTTT.

This sequence joins TRBV7-3 and TRBJ1-2; D gene ambiguous. CDR3 length equals 16 residues. The germline gives CDR1 SGHTA, CDR2 FQGTGA. V was clipped by 2 bases and J by 2 bases, with 15 bases between them. The CDR3 DNA is TGTGCCAGCAGCTTAGCCAAAGACGGGTTAAACTATGGCTACACCTTC. Its protein is CASSLAKDGLNYGYTF.

CDR3: CSAHRGETQYF. Here the CDR3 DNA reads TGCAGTGCTCATAGGGGAGAGACCCAGTACTTC. The V call is TRBV20-1, the J call TRBJ2-5; possible D gene TRBD1, 5 bases. The CDR3 runs 11 residues. Trimming left V 5 bases short and J 4 bases short, with 8 bases between. Germline V CDR1 and CDR2: DFQATT, SNEGSKA (reference sequence).

The CDR3 nucleotides are TGTGCCAGCAGCTTTAACCGACTAGCAGATACGCAGTATTTT. Protein: CASSFNRLADTQYF. The rearrangement uses TRBV7-8 and TRBJ2-3; a weak D match, TRBD2 (6 bases). V dropped 3 bases and J dropped 4 bases, with 11 bases sitting between them. This CDR3 comprises 14 residues. CDR1 and CDR2 from the germline V gene are SGHVS and FQNEAQ.

This chain connects TRBV5-8 to TRBJ1-4; 7 bases are a match to TRBD1. After removal of 2 bases from V and 8 bases from J, the junction contained 6 bases not matched to a gene. This CDR3 region has 14 residues. Germline V gives CDR1 SGHTS, CDR2 YDEGEE. The CDR3 region is CASSFDREWEKLFF. CDR3 nucleotide sequence: TGTGCCAGCAGCTTCGACAGGGAGTGGGAAAAACTGTTTTTT.

The rearrangement uses TRBV27 and TRBJ1-2; tentative D call: TRBD1 (6 bases). There are 11 residues in the CDR3. Germline V gene sequence: CDR1 MNHEY, CDR2 SMNVEV (reference sequence). Deletions cut 8 bases from V and 8 bases from J, with 12 bases between. CDR3 loop: CASRDNEGYTF. The CDR3 coding sequence is TGTGCCAGCCGGGACAACGAAGGCTACACCTTC.

This clone was observed a handful of times. This chain links TRBV9 with TRBJ1-2, with a tentative D call TRBD1 (5 bases). Germline CDR1 reads SGDLS; CDR2 reads YYNGEE. This CDR3 spans 14 amino acids. V was pared by 4 bases and J by 4 bases, with 14 bases between. CDR3 coding DNA: TGTGCCAGCAGCACCGAGGACAAGTCCTATGGCTACACCTTC. It codes for CASSTEDKSYGYTF.

The chain joins TRBV2 to TRBJ1-5; TRBD1 might be the D (6 bases). The length of the CDR3 is 16 residues. CDR1 and CDR2 from the germline V gene are SNHLY and FYNNEI. The V and J ends lost 4 bases and 7 bases respectively, with 20 bases between them. CDR3 nucleotides: TGTGCCAGCAGTGGGTGGAGCTCCCCTCAGGGGCAGCCCCAGCATTTT. Protein: CASSGWSSPQGQPQHF. The full variable domain, in which reference TRBV2 and TRBJ1-5 provide the parts outside the CDR3, is EPEVTQTPSHQVTQMGQEVILRCVPISNHLYFYWYRQILGQKVEFLVSFYNNEISEKSEIFDDQFSVERPDGSNFTLKIRSTKLEDSAMYFCASSGWSSPQGQPQHFGDGTRLSIL.

The chain employs TRBV5-4 and TRBJ2-3; 7 bases line up with TRBD1. The germline V gene has CDR1 SGHNT and CDR2 YYREEE (reference sequence). The V and J ends lost 2 bases and 6 bases, in that order; junction bases with no gene match: 12. The CDR3 consists of 16 residues. The CDR3 nucleotides are TGTGCCAGCAGCTTCCCCGGACAGGACCCTACGGATACGCAGTATTTT. Translating gives CASSFPGQDPTDTQYF.

The J gene is TRBJ1-2, the V gene TRBV30, with 7 nucleotides matching TRBD1. This CDR3 has 14 residues. The germline CDR1 and CDR2 sequences are GTSNPN and SVGIG (reference sequence). V lost 2 bases, J lost 3 bases, and 6 bases stayed unmatched. The CDR3 DNA reads TGTGCCTGGAGTTCAGACAGGGTCGACTATGGCTACACCTTC. Its protein product is CAWSSDRVDYGYTF.

The rearrangement joins TRBV6-5 to TRBJ1-1; maybe TRBD1 (5 bases). Germline assignment: CDR1 MNHEY and CDR2 SVGAGI. The CDR3 is made up of 15 amino acids. V was trimmed by 5 bases and J by 2 bases, leaving 15 bases between them. Here the CDR3 reads CASSRRQSPNTEAFF. CDR3 bases: TGTGCCAGCAGTCGACGACAGTCCCCTAACACTGAAGCTTTCTTT.

This chain connects TRBV19 to TRBJ2-7; perhaps TRBD2 as D (7 bases). The CDR3 contains 14 residues. Trimming took 5 bases from V and 3 from J, leaving 14 bases between them. From germline, CDR1 is LNHDA and CDR2 SQIVND (reference sequence). The CDR3, as DNA: TGTGCCAGTAGTCTCCGGGGGGCTTACTACGAGCAGTACTTC. Amino acid sequence: CASSLRGAYYEQYF.

V is TRBV5-7 and J is TRBJ1-4; D is uncertain. TRBV5-7 is marked as an open reading frame, function uncertain. This CDR3 spans 14 amino acids. Trimming cost V 0 bases and J 4 bases, with 7 bases left between them. The CDR3 protein is CASSLDSLNEKLFF. The CDR3 DNA reads TGTGCCAGCAGCTTGGACAGCCTTAATGAAAAACTGTTTTTT.

V usage is TRBV3-1 (or the pseudogene TRBV3-2) and J usage is TRBJ1-5; 8 bases match TRBD1. V dropped 4 bases and J dropped 5; count of bases not matched to a gene: 7. This CDR3 spans 15 amino acids. The germline V gene has CDR1 LGHDT and CDR2 YNNKEL (reference sequence). Here the CDR3 reads CASSPQGQGDQPQHF. DNA for the CDR3: TGTGCCAGCAGCCCGCAAGGACAGGGAGATCAGCCCCAGCATTTT.

This clone occurred once. This chain links TRBV29-1 with TRBJ1-5, with a weak D call TRBD1 (6 bases). CDR3 length equals 13 residues. Trimming pared 5 bases from V and 1 base from J, leaving 9 bases between. In germline, CDR1 is SQVTM, CDR2 ANQGSEA. CDR3 DNA sequence: TGCAGCGTTCGGGGGGCCAGCAATCAGCCCCAGCATTTT. Amino acids: CSVRGASNQPQHF.

The V gene is TRBV19, the J gene TRBJ2-3, with 7 bases identical to TRBD2. The CDR3 consists of 15 residues. Germline values: CDR1 LNHDA, CDR2 SQIVND (reference sequence). J gave up 2 bases and V 6 bases, and 8 bases lay outside the gene matches. As DNA, the CDR3 is TGTGCCAGTAGGAGAGCGGGGACCCCCACAGATACGCAGTATTTT. It specifies CASRRAGTPTDTQYF.

The chain joins TRBV19 to TRBJ2-1, with D perhaps matching TRBD2 (5 bases). There are 13 residues in the CDR3. The V end was cut by 4 bases, the J end by 6 bases, with 10 bases between. The germline gives CDR1 LNHDA, CDR2 SQIVND (reference sequence). The CDR3 spells CASSTRTGNEQFF. CDR3 bases: TGTGCCAGTAGTACCCGGACTGGCAATGAGCAGTTCTTC.

This clone has just one count. The chain combines TRBV7-2 with TRBJ2-1; D may be TRBD1 (5 bases). Trimming removed 5 bases from V and 4 bases from J, with 18 bases in between. Germline-derived CDR1 and CDR2 are SGHTA and FQGNSA. The CDR3 loop spans 16 amino acids. CDR3 amino acids: CASSIPGSGNYNEQFF. CDR3 nucleotides: TGTGCCAGCAGCATCCCCGGGTCAGGGAATTACAATGAGCAGTTCTTC.

The V call is TRBV28, the J call TRBJ1-1; D is perhaps TRBD1 (5 bases). CDR1 and CDR2 from the germline V gene are MDHEN and SYDVKM. The CDR3 covers 11 residues. The CDR3: CGTRVRTEAFF. CDR3 in DNA: TGTGGGACCAGGGTACGTACTGAAGCTTTCTTT.

The chain employs TRBV30 and TRBJ2-3; 9 bases map to TRBD1. CDR3 length: 18 amino acids. Germline CDR1 is GTSNPN and CDR2 is SVGIG (reference sequence). The ends lost 1 base at V and 0 bases at J; junction bases unmatched: 11. The DNA of the CDR3 is TGTGCCTGGAGTGGAACTAACAGGGGGCGCCTAAGCACAGATACGCAGTATTTT. Its translation is CAWSGTNRGRLSTDTQYF. Based on the CDR3 plus reference TRBV30 and TRBJ2-3, the full variable domain is SQTIHQWPATLVQPVGSPLSLECTVEGTSNPNLYWYRQAAGRGLQLLFYSVGIGQISSEVPQNLSASRPQDRQFILSSKKLLLSDSGFYLCAWSGTNRGRLSTDTQYFGPGTRLTVL.

This chain uses TRBV5-6 with TRBJ2-5, with D possibly TRBD1 on 7 matching bases. CDR3 length: 15 residues. Germline V gene data show CDR1 as SGHDT and CDR2 as YYEEEE. The V end lost 1 base, the J end lost 2 bases, and 12 bases lay between the germline ends. The CDR3 reads CASSLYQGGQETQYF. The CDR3 DNA follows: TGTGCCAGCAGCTTGTATCAGGGGGGACAAGAGACCCAGTACTTC. Together with reference TRBV5-6 and TRBJ2-5, the CDR3 gives the full variable domain: DAGVTQSPTHLIKTRGQQVTLRCSPKSGHDTVSWYQQALGQGPQFIFQYYEEEERQRGNFPDRFSGHQFPNYSSELNVNALLLGDSALYLCASSLYQGGQETQYFGPGTRLLVL.

The chain combines TRBV27 with TRBJ1-2; D unclear. V was trimmed by 5 bases and J by 3 bases, leaving 10 bases between them. CDR1 and CDR2 (germline): MNHEY, SMNVEV (reference sequence). The CDR3 is 13 residues long. The chain's CDR3 is CASSPARDYGYTF. CDR3 nucleotide sequence: TGTGCCAGCAGTCCAGCCCGGGACTATGGCTACACCTTC.

A few counts support this clone. V is TRBV5-1 and J is TRBJ2-7, with a tentative D call TRBD1 (6 bases). V lost 2 bases to trimming and J lost 2 bases, with 23 bases between them. The CDR3 runs to 18 residues. CDR1 is SGHRS, CDR2 YFSETQ, per germline. The CDR3 coding sequence is TGCGCCAGCAGCTTTCGTCCCTTTGATGCAGGGGAAACCTACGAGCAGTACTTC. It codes for CASSFRPFDAGETYEQYF.

The gene calls are TRBV10-1 and TRBJ2-5, with 8 bases fitting TRBD2. Germline V gene data show CDR1 as WNHNN and CDR2 as SYGVQD (reference sequence). The CDR3 length is 12 residues. With V trimmed by 6 bases and J by 5 bases, 2 bases remained unmatched. The CDR3 spells CASSTGGETQYF. The CDR3 DNA follows: TGCGCCAGCAGCACGGGAGGGGAGACCCAGTACTTC.

The chain uses TRBV5-1 and TRBJ1-1, with a possible D match to TRBD1 (5 bases). V was clipped by 9 bases and J by 4 bases, with 22 bases between them. Germline assignment: CDR1 SGHRS and CDR2 YFSETQ. This CDR3 contains 15 residues. The CDR3 nucleotides read TGCGCCACCTCGGCCCAAACGCGGGGCGGCACTGAAGCTTTCTTT. Residues: CATSAQTRGGTEAFF. The variable domain in full, completed from reference TRBV5-1 and TRBJ1-1, reads KAGVTQTPRYLIKTRGQQVTLSCSPISGHRSVSWYQQTPGQGLQFLFEYFSETQRNKGNFPGRFSGRQFSNSRSEMNVSTLELGDSALYLCATSAQTRGGTEAFFGQGTRLTVV.

V gene TRBV7-9 combines with J gene TRBJ1-1; TRBD1 matches at 9 bases. Per the germline V gene, CDR1 is SEHNR and CDR2 is FQNEAQ (reference sequence). The CDR3 has 15 residues. The J segment lost 0 bases and the V segment lost 5 bases, leaving 4 bases of the junction unmatched. The CDR3 sequence is CASSAQGAVNTEAFF. The CDR3 DNA sequence: TGTGCCAGCAGCGCACAGGGGGCGGTGAACACTGAAGCTTTCTTT.